This T cell receptor beta chain was sequenced in a study of read filtering for tumor transcriptome and immune sequencing (dated by TCRdb to 2019 to 2021). Background for the entire study: Of the patients in the cohort, approximately 17 were male and 14 were female, and their mean age was around 66 years, with a range of about 47 to 85. Under revised international staging, about 8 patients fell into R-ISS I, 16 into R-ISS II and six or seven into R-ISS III. After DNase treatment, whole-transcriptome libraries were prepared using the TruSeq RNA Access Library Prep Kit. TCR-region mapped reads per sample ranged from about 3.5 to 10.27 million with IR-seq versus only about 75 to 1,400 with RNA-seq. Using the same bone marrow samples, the study ran both targeted immune repertoire sequencing and bulk whole-transcriptome sequencing and then compared the TCR repertoires from each method. A main aim was a read-filtering strategy for immune repertoire data, specifically whether clonotypes supported by a single read should be removed.

Starting from 400 to 450 ng RNA, TCR libraries were constructed with the Immunoverse kit using molecular barcoded adaptors that cover the alpha/delta and beta/gamma chains. TCR library preparation used the same RNA that was used for transcriptome sequencing. Sequencing of TCR libraries was carried out on an Illumina HiSeq 4000 with 2 x 150 cycles. The study's own analysis went as follows. TCR reads were aligned to human V, D, J and C references and assembled into CDR3 clonotypes with MiXCR, including quality filtering and error correction. The tcR package in R was used for analysis of clonotype counts and gene usage diversity. Raw mapping reads were checked after the RNA-seq reads had been mapped by STAR aligner version 2.5.3a onto the human GRCh37 genome. To test the effect of sequencing depth on detected clonotypes, IR-seq fastq files were randomly downsampled using Seqtk 1.3. TCRdb trimmed public reads at Q25 via fastp, called clones via MiXCR and kept in-frame beta chains. Each entry is one CDR3 protein sequence, shown with its most common DNA and genes. TCRdb assigned the V and J calls; the authors' analysis was not used. This sample lists about 24,000 distinct CDR3 sequences; 20% to 25% were detected once. The top ten constitute 15% to 20% of the sample.

Results and caveats for the whole study, not just this receptor: Compared with RNA-seq, IR-seq captured clonotypes at much higher depth and more reliably, and a smaller IR-seq throughput was enough to identify most shared clonotypes. When single-read clonotypes were removed, the proportions of shared clonotypes in IR-seq and RNA-seq correlated more strongly. The sorted CD138-negative fraction was not purified T cells but a mixed bone marrow immune population. In IR-seq, about 82% of clonotypes but 3.5% to 4% of total reads were represented by single-read clonotypes, whereas in RNA-seq, approximately 70% of clonotypes and roughly 44% of reads were represented by single-read clonotypes.

This clonotype has at least ten counts. This receptor's antigen is unknown. No much larger clone is present one base from it, and per-base qualities are unavailable. Each patient had bone marrow sampled at the time of active disease. Ficoll-Hypaque density gradient centrifugation was used to isolate bone marrow mononuclear cells. CD138-negative cells were obtained by negative selection after labeling with CD138 magnetic microbeads on a MACS separator, removing myeloma plasma cells. Purity of the isolated cells was checked by flow cytometry on an Attune NxT using CD138 antibodies. TRIzol reagent was used to extract total RNA, and a NanoDrop spectrophotometer was used to quantify the extracted RNA. Paired RNA-seq and IR-seq were performed on the CD138-negative bone marrow sample of each patient. Measured from the cysteine to the phenylalanine, the CDR3 is 13 residues long. Of the read, only the CDR3 DNA is kept; its 39 bases are in frame from base 1. CDR1 and CDR2 were assigned from the germline V gene as SGHRS and YFSETQ. The junction carries 7 bases between V and J, which are trimmed by 3 bases and 0 bases respectively.

The material sequenced was a population of CD138-negative cells sorted from bone marrow. The cell subset or site label, read with the paper, signifies: bone marrow mononuclear cells depleted of CD138+ plasma/myeloma cells by negative magnetic selection. This chain joins TRBV5-1 to TRBJ2-7; TRBD2 might be the D gene, on 5 matching bases. This clonotype was sampled from a donor aged 40 or older with multiple myeloma. The DNA reads TGCGCCAGCAGCTCCCGGGACTCCTACGAGCAGTACTTC. Translation gives CASSSRDSYEQYF. Full variable domain (CDR3 extended with the reference TRBV5-1 and TRBJ2-7 proteins): KAGVTQTPRYLIKTRGQQVTLSCSPISGHRSVSWYQQTPGQGLQFLFEYFSETQRNKGNFPGRFSGRQFSNSRSEMNVSTLELGDSALYLCASSSRDSYEQYFGPGTRLTVT.